This T cell receptor beta chain was retrieved from a study of beta chain features in type 1 diabetes. General study findings and limits: Researchers caution that PCR might favor shorter templates, equally among patients and controls. The study left unresolved whether HLA type influences TCRB rearrangement.

What was sequenced were expressed TCRB transcripts, since all of the isolated RNA had been reverse transcribed. Measured with immunoSEQ multiplex PCR; TCRdb has only the in-frame clones, and not every one. The sample shows 350,000 to 450,000 clones, approximately 15% of them seen only once. Germline-derived CDR1 and CDR2 are ENHRY and SYGVKD. The V end was cut by 3 bases, the J end by 4 bases, with 12 bases between. The CDR3 is 14 amino acids. Comments on this clone: The antigen remains unidentified.

The sequencing input was naive CD4+ T cells from blood. This chain uses TRBV10-3 with TRBJ1-2; D is unresolved. This TCR came from a man aged 30 to 39 in good health. CDR3 DNA sequence: TGTGCCATCAGTGATGGTCACGAGGGCTATGGCTACACCTTC. This translates into CAISDGHEGYGYTF.